These T cell receptor beta chains were read from a single sample in a study of T cell changes during pregnancy in multiple sclerosis. Assay: immunoSEQ multiplex PCR; the TCRdb copy retains only in-frame clones and omits some. The table includes about 33,000 clones, roughly nine tenths detected once. Sequencing used CD4+ T cells from peripheral blood mononuclear cells, obtained in the third trimester of pregnancy. The receptors were sampled from a female donor in good health, enrolled as a control in a pregnancy study. CDR3s include the opening cysteine and the closing phenylalanine or tryptophan. The order of the fields is J gene, V gene, D gene, clone size, CDR3 protein, CDR3 DNA. The D gene is left open where the match is weak. Some rows mark clone size as missing; the rest say once, few, many or name a class of expanded clone.

j_call: TRBJ2-7
v_call: TRBV4-3
d_call: TRBD2
clone_size: NA
cdr3_aa: CASSQGVGGRTYEQYF
cdr3_nt: TGCGCCAGCAGCCAAGGGGTGGGCGGGAGAACCTACGAGCAGTACTTC

j_call: TRBJ1-1
v_call: TRBV6-1
d_call: NA
clone_size: NA
cdr3_aa: CASSELALNTEAFF
cdr3_nt: TGTGCCAGCAGTGAACTGGCCCTGAACACTGAAGCTTTCTTT

j_call: TRBJ1-6
v_call: TRBV9
d_call: TRBD1
clone_size: NA
cdr3_aa: CASSSHGTANSPLHF
cdr3_nt: TGTGCCAGCAGCTCCCACGGGACAGCTAATTCACCCCTCCACTTT

j_call: TRBJ2-4
v_call: TRBV4-1
d_call: NA
clone_size: NA
cdr3_aa: CASSQSVLQGGPIGVKNIQYF
cdr3_nt: TGCGCCAGCAGCCAATCGGTCTTACAAGGAGGGCCCATTGGGGTCAAAAACATTCAGTACTTC

j_call: TRBJ2-3
v_call: TRBV12-1
d_call: NA
clone_size: NA
cdr3_aa: CAESGVDSGTSGGEDTQYF
cdr3_nt: TGTGCCGAGTCCGGAGTGGACAGCGGGACTAGCGGGGGGGAGGATACGCAGTATTTT

j_call: TRBJ1-2
v_call: TRBV11-2
d_call: TRBD1
clone_size: NA
cdr3_aa: CASSPEDVQGAYGYTF
cdr3_nt: TGTGCCAGCAGCCCAGAGGATGTACAGGGGGCATATGGCTACACCTTC

j_call: TRBJ1-2
v_call: TRBV28
d_call: TRBD1
clone_size: NA
cdr3_aa: CASRSSGTGPLTYGYTF
cdr3_nt: TGTGCCAGCAGGTCGTCCGGGACAGGGCCCCTAACCTATGGCTACACCTTC

j_call: TRBJ1-3
v_call: TRBV28
d_call: TRBD1
clone_size: NA
cdr3_aa: CASSQSNYRGVIIGSGNTIYF
cdr3_nt: TGTGCCAGCAGTCAATCGAATTACAGGGGAGTGATCATTGGCTCTGGAAACACCATATATTTT

j_call: TRBJ1-4
v_call: TRBV10-3
d_call: NA
clone_size: NA
cdr3_aa: CAISGAGVDEKLFF
cdr3_nt: TGTGCCATCAGTGGGGCGGGGGTCGACGAAAAACTGTTTTTT

j_call: TRBJ1-1
v_call: TRBV11-2
d_call: NA
clone_size: NA
cdr3_aa: CASSAGRRMNTEAFF
cdr3_nt: TGTGCCAGCAGCGCGGGGCGGAGGATGAACACTGAAGCTTTCTTT

j_call: TRBJ2-4
v_call: TRBV23-1
d_call: NA
clone_size: few
cdr3_aa: CASSQPTPNIQYF
cdr3_nt: TGCGCCAGCAGTCAACCGACTCCAAACATTCAGTACTTC

j_call: TRBJ2-3
v_call: TRBV18
d_call: TRBD2
clone_size: NA
cdr3_aa: CASSLRTSSGGPSTDTQYF
cdr3_nt: TGTGCCAGCTCACTCCGAACGTCTAGCGGGGGACCTAGCACAGATACGCAGTATTTT

j_call: TRBJ2-5
v_call: TRBV5-5
d_call: NA
clone_size: NA
cdr3_aa: CASSFTTQETQYF
cdr3_nt: TGTGCCAGCAGCTTCACAACACAAGAGACCCAGTACTTC

j_call: TRBJ1-4
v_call: TRBV5-1
d_call: NA
clone_size: NA
cdr3_aa: CASSLDGTRRDEKLFF
cdr3_nt: TGCGCCAGCAGCTTGGATGGGACACGGCGTGATGAAAAACTGTTTTTT

j_call: TRBJ1-5
v_call: TRBV21-1
d_call: NA
clone_size: NA
cdr3_aa: CASTKVPHPRTGLKGQPQHF
cdr3_nt: TGTGCCAGCACCAAAGTTCCCCACCCCCGGACAGGGCTGAAAGGGCAGCCCCAGCATTTT

j_call: TRBJ1-5
v_call: TRBV2
d_call: NA
clone_size: NA
cdr3_aa: CASSDGQRNQPQHF
cdr3_nt: TGTGCCAGCAGCGACGGACAGCGGAATCAGCCCCAGCATTTT

j_call: TRBJ2-5
v_call: TRBV4-1
d_call: TRBD2
clone_size: NA
cdr3_aa: CASSQGAAGVGRETQYF
cdr3_nt: TGCGCCAGCAGCCAAGGGGCAGCGGGAGTTGGGCGTGAGACCCAGTACTTC

j_call: TRBJ1-1
v_call: TRBV4-1
d_call: NA
clone_size: once
cdr3_aa: CASRGKGEDMNTEAFF
cdr3_nt: TGCGCCAGCAGAGGGAAAGGGGAAGATATGAACACTGAAGCTTTCTTT

j_call: TRBJ1-1
v_call: TRBV6-5
d_call: TRBD1
clone_size: medium-sized
cdr3_aa: CASSPGGGTEAFF
cdr3_nt: TGTGCCAGCAGCCCAGGGGGAGGCACTGAAGCTTTCTTT

j_call: TRBJ1-4
v_call: TRBV5-1
d_call: TRBD1
clone_size: NA
cdr3_aa: CASSFGTVINEKLFF
cdr3_nt: TGCGCCAGCAGCTTTGGGACAGTCATAAATGAAAAACTGTTTTTT

j_call: TRBJ1-5
v_call: TRBV5-5
d_call: TRBD1
clone_size: NA
cdr3_aa: CASSWGQGAQQPQHF
cdr3_nt: TGTGCCAGCAGCTGGGGACAGGGGGCGCAACAGCCCCAGCATTTT

j_call: TRBJ1-4
v_call: TRBV10-3
d_call: TRBD1
clone_size: NA
cdr3_aa: CATSAGTGHEKLFF
cdr3_nt: TGTGCCACCTCCGCCGGGACAGGTCATGAAAAACTGTTTTTT

j_call: TRBJ2-7
v_call: TRBV9
d_call: NA
clone_size: NA
cdr3_aa: CASSPPRGGRTYEQYF
cdr3_nt: TGTGCCAGCAGCCCACCCCGAGGGGGAAGAACCTACGAGCAGTACTTC

j_call: TRBJ2-1
v_call: TRBV5-4
d_call: NA
clone_size: NA
cdr3_aa: CASSLEQGTYNEQFF
cdr3_nt: TGTGCCAGCAGCTTGGAGCAGGGCACCTACAATGAGCAGTTCTTC

j_call: TRBJ2-1
v_call: TRBV18
d_call: TRBD2
clone_size: NA
cdr3_aa: CASSPTGTSGGAREQFF
cdr3_nt: TGTGCCAGCTCACCGACCGGGACTAGCGGGGGGGCCCGGGAGCAGTTCTTC

j_call: TRBJ2-7
v_call: TRBV27
d_call: NA
clone_size: NA
cdr3_aa: CASSIRRGGEQYF
cdr3_nt: TGTGCCAGCAGTATTAGGAGGGGAGGCGAGCAGTACTTC

j_call: TRBJ1-2
v_call: TRBV19
d_call: NA
clone_size: NA
cdr3_aa: CASSSQGSGYTF
cdr3_nt: TGTGCCAGTAGTAGTCAGGGAAGTGGCTACACCTTC